One sample yielded the 27 T cell receptor beta chains listed below, sequenced in a study of blood T cell repertoires in COVID-19. Profiling relied on immunoSEQ multiplex PCR, and the TCRdb table lists in-frame clones only, not all of them. The sample records about 210,000 clones, around 91% being singletons. Sequenced sample: peripheral blood. These receptors were collected from a woman in her thirties or forties with acute or convalescent COVID-19.

The chain has TRBV20-1 and TRBJ2-5; a weak D match, TRBD2 (6 bases). The CDR3 contains 10 residues. CDR1 is DFQATT, CDR2 SNEGSKA, per germline (reference sequence). V was cut by 5 bases and J by 7 bases, with 8 bases left in between. In DNA, the CDR3 is TGCAGTGCTTTCGGGGGGACCCAGTACTTC. It yields the protein CSAFGGTQYF.

The rearrangement joins TRBV9 to TRBJ1-5; D call uncertain. This CDR3 contains 14 residues. The germline V gene encodes CDR1 SGDLS and CDR2 YYNGEE. V dropped 0 bases and J dropped 2 bases, with 6 bases sitting between them. The CDR3 reads CASSVDHGNQPQHF. DNA for the CDR3: TGTGCCAGCAGCGTAGATCATGGCAATCAGCCCCAGCATTTT.

The rearrangement uses TRBV5-1 and TRBJ2-3, with 10 nucleotides matching TRBD1. Trimming cost V 1 base and J 5 bases; bases outside gene matches: 10. This CDR3 is built from 17 residues. The germline CDR1 and CDR2 sequences are SGHRS and YFSETQ. The chain's CDR3 is CASSLPAMGQGIDTQYF. The CDR3 coding sequence is TGCGCCAGCAGCTTGCCGGCTATGGGACAGGGGATAGATACGCAGTATTTT. The full variable domain, its missing parts supplied by reference TRBV5-1 and TRBJ2-3, is KAGVTQTPRYLIKTRGQQVTLSCSPISGHRSVSWYQQTPGQGLQFLFEYFSETQRNKGNFPGRFSGRQFSNSRSEMNVSTLELGDSALYLCASSLPAMGQGIDTQYFGPGTRLTVL.

The chain combines TRBV3-1 (or the pseudogene TRBV3-2) with TRBJ1-4; D unresolved. This CDR3 contains 15 residues. V was pared by 2 bases and J by 3 bases, with 10 bases between. Per germline, CDR1 LGHDT and CDR2 YNNKEL (reference sequence). CDR3 DNA: TGTGCCAGCAGCCAACTAGGGAGTCCTAATGAAAAACTGTTTTTT. Translated, it gives CASSQLGSPNEKLFF.

This chain links TRBV10-2 with TRBJ1-1; tentative D call: TRBD1 (6 bases). The germline V gene encodes CDR1 WSHSY and CDR2 SAAADI. The CDR3 loop spans 16 amino acids. The V and J ends lost 7 bases and 1 base respectively, with 19 bases between them. Written as DNA, the CDR3 is TGCGCCAGCAAGCGAATCCAGGGGACGGGGAACACTGAAGCTTTCTTT. This encodes CASKRIQGTGNTEAFF.

The rearrangement uses TRBV6-1 and TRBJ2-7; D uncertain. Trimming removed 0 bases at V and 1 base at J, with 10 bases between. The CDR3 is made up of 15 amino acids. The germline V gene has CDR1 MNHNS and CDR2 SASEGT. Here the CDR3 DNA reads TGTGCCAGCAGTGAAGCCCGACTGGGTTCCTACGAGCAGTACGTC. Its translation: CASSEARLGSYEQYV.

V is TRBV5-1 and J is TRBJ2-3; 14 positions match TRBD2. The CDR3 has 18 amino acids. Germline-derived CDR1 and CDR2 are SGHRS and YFSETQ. Unmatched junction bases numbered 11, after V lost 4 bases and J lost 4 bases. The CDR3 sequence: CASSKVGLAGGHADTQYF. In DNA, the CDR3 is TGCGCCAGCAGCAAGGTAGGACTAGCGGGGGGCCACGCAGATACGCAGTATTTT.

This chain links TRBV10-3 with TRBJ2-5, with TRBD2 matching 8 bases. Per germline, CDR1 ENHRY and CDR2 SYGVKD. With V trimmed by 6 bases and J by 5 bases, 11 bases remained unmatched. The CDR3 is 15 residues long. For the CDR3, the DNA is TGTGCCATCAGCGGTCGAGCGGGGGTGGTTGAGACCCAGTACTTC. Translated: CAISGRAGVVETQYF.

The V gene is TRBV5-4, the J gene TRBJ2-3; D possibly corresponds to TRBD1 (6 bases). The V gene's germline CDR1 is SGHNT and CDR2 YYREEE (reference sequence). This CDR3 contains 16 residues. V lost 1 base and J 1 base, leaving 13 bases between the germline ends. The CDR3 spells CASSLFVGARTDTQYF. Here the CDR3 DNA reads TGTGCCAGCAGCTTGTTTGTGGGGGCCCGCACAGATACGCAGTATTTT.

The chain combines TRBV5-1 with TRBJ1-1, with 9 bases that match TRBD1. The length of the CDR3 is 15 residues. J gave up 2 bases and V 1 base, and 3 bases lay outside the gene matches. CDR1 SGHRS and CDR2 YFSETQ come from the germline V gene. CDR3 sequence: CASSLNRGPNTEAFF. The CDR3 DNA is TGCGCCAGCAGCTTGAACAGGGGGCCCAACACTGAAGCTTTCTTT.

This clone was observed once. V is TRBV12-3 or TRBV12-4 and J is TRBJ2-5; 7 positions match TRBD1. V was pared by 3 bases and J by 4 bases, with 2 bases of the junction left unmatched. CDR3 length: 13 residues. CDR3 in DNA: TGTGCCAGCAGTTTGGGACAGAGAGAGACCCAGTACTTC. This encodes CASSLGQRETQYF.

The V call is TRBV4-1, the J call TRBJ2-3; possibly TRBD1 for D (6 bases). Trimming took off 2 bases at V and 2 bases at J, with 20 bases between the two ends. The length of the CDR3 is 18 residues. Germline V lookup: CDR1 MGHRA, CDR2 YSYEKL. The CDR3: CASSQRTPGGQNTDTQYF. CDR3 DNA: TGCGCCAGCAGCCAAAGGACCCCTGGGGGCCAGAACACAGATACGCAGTATTTT.

This chain uses TRBV27 with TRBJ1-2, with TRBD1 matching over 7 bases. Germline CDR1 and CDR2: MNHEY and SMNVEV (reference sequence). The CDR3 is 15 amino acids. V shed 3 bases, J shed 5 bases, and the junction held 9 bases outside the gene matches. DNA of the CDR3: TGTGCCAGCAGTTTCCACCGGGACAGCCTTTATGGCTACACCTTC. Amino acids: CASSFHRDSLYGYTF.

This clone has only one observation. The chain joins TRBV12-3 or TRBV12-4 to TRBJ1-2; D gene unclear. V lost 2 bases and J lost 8, with 9 bases in between. This CDR3 comprises 12 residues. The DNA of the CDR3 is TGTGCCAGCAGTTTATACGAGGGAGGCTACACCTTC. It encodes CASSLYEGGYTF.

The chain employs TRBV4-1 and TRBJ1-2, with D perhaps matching TRBD1 (6 bases). From germline, CDR1 is MGHRA and CDR2 YSYEKL. CDR3 size: 16 residues. Trimming cost V 6 bases and J 3 bases, with 20 bases left between them. CDR3 protein: CASRRIEGVRDYGYTF. The CDR3 coding sequence is TGCGCCAGCAGGCGAATCGAGGGGGTAAGAGACTATGGCTACACCTTC.

The chain's CDR3 is CSPVPLTGETNTIYF. In DNA, the CDR3 is TGCAGCCCTGTCCCCTTGACAGGGGAGACGAACACCATATATTTT. V is TRBV29-1 and J is TRBJ1-3; 8 bases match TRBD1. J lost 7 bases, V lost 8 bases, and 16 bases had no gene match. The CDR3 consists of 15 residues. In germline, CDR1 is SQVTM, CDR2 ANQGSEA.

Only one count was recorded for this clone. As DNA, the CDR3 is TGTGCCAGCAGCTCTACTCTGGGGGGGCCACCCCTCCACTTT. Translating it yields CASSSTLGGPPLHF. The chain has TRBV7-9 and TRBJ1-6; tentative D call: TRBD1 (6 bases). Germline-derived CDR1 and CDR2 are SEHNR and FQNEAQ (reference sequence). V lost 4 bases and J 11 bases, leaving 15 bases between the germline ends. The CDR3 is made up of 14 amino acids.

The chain uses TRBV23-1 and TRBJ1-5; TRBD1 aligns across 7 bases. TRBV23-1 falls under the ORF class, with uncertain function. The length of the CDR3 is 16 residues. The V segment lost 0 bases and the J segment 7 bases; nucleotides outside the gene matches: 9. The CDR3 region is CASSQSRRGLYQPQHF. The CDR3 DNA reads TGCGCCAGCAGTCAATCGAGGAGGGGGCTTTACCAGCCCCAGCATTTT.

The table lists this clone with a few counts. The genes are TRBV20-1 and TRBJ1-1, with D perhaps matching TRBD1 (6 bases). From germline, CDR1 is DFQATT and CDR2 SNEGSKA (reference sequence). The CDR3 consists of 13 residues. Trimming removed 3 bases from V and 4 bases from J, with 12 bases in between. The chain's CDR3 is CSASKQGTTEAFF. The CDR3 coding sequence is TGCAGTGCTAGTAAACAGGGAACCACTGAAGCTTTCTTT.

The genes are TRBV27 and TRBJ1-1, with TRBD1 matching over 11 bases. The V segment lost 1 base and the J segment 0 bases; nucleotides outside the gene matches: 7. From germline, CDR1 is MNHEY and CDR2 SMNVEV (reference sequence). This CDR3 has 18 residues. The CDR3: CASSLFVGDRGMNTEAFF. The CDR3 DNA reads TGTGCCAGCAGTTTATTTGTGGGGGACAGGGGGATGAACACTGAAGCTTTCTTT.

This chain links TRBV11-2 with TRBJ2-5; the match to TRBD2 covers 9 bases. Germline values: CDR1 SGHAT, CDR2 FQNNGV. The ends lost 0 bases at V and 2 bases at J; junction bases unmatched: 4. The CDR3 contains 16 residues. As DNA, the CDR3 is TGTGCCAGCAGCTTAGAGGGACTAGCATGGCAAGAGACCCAGTACTTC. This gives the protein CASSLEGLAWQETQYF.

In nucleotides, the CDR3 is TGTGCCAGCTCTCAATTGGGACAATTTAACACTGAAGCTTTCTTT. Translated, it gives CASSQLGQFNTEAFF. V gene TRBV18 combines with J gene TRBJ1-1; maybe TRBD1 (6 bases). CDR1 is KGHSH, CDR2 LQKENI, per germline. V shed 6 bases and J shed 2 bases, with 16 bases lying between them. The CDR3 sequence is 15 residues long.

This chain's CDR3 is CASSELTDYGYTF. CDR3 nucleotides: TGTGCCAGCAGTGAACTTACAGACTATGGCTACACCTTC. V and J are TRBV2 and TRBJ1-2, with no clear D. There are 13 residues in the CDR3. Germline-derived CDR1 and CDR2 are SNHLY and FYNNEI. Trimming cost V 2 bases and J 3 bases, with 7 bases left between them.

V usage is TRBV18 and J usage is TRBJ1-5, with D possibly TRBD1 on 6 matching bases. The germline gives CDR1 KGHSH, CDR2 LQKENI. The CDR3 sequence is 13 residues long. The ends were cut back, 5 bases at V and 4 bases at J, with 9 bases in the middle. CDR3 bases: TGTGCCAGCTCATCCGGACAGAATCAGCCCCAGCATTTT. It yields the protein CASSSGQNQPQHF.

The rearrangement uses TRBV7-2 and TRBJ1-3; no firm D call. Germline V gene lookup returns CDR1 SGHTA and CDR2 FQGNSA. V was clipped by 4 bases and J by 3 bases, with 13 bases between them. This CDR3 region has 15 residues. CDR3 nucleotides: TGTGCCAGCAGCTCTCAACGGGCGGGTGGAAACACCATATATTTT. Its translation: CASSSQRAGGNTIYF.

This chain connects TRBV28 to TRBJ1-6; weak D call: TRBD1 (5 bases). Between the trimmed V and J ends, which lost 8 bases and 4 bases, there was a span of 9 bases. The germline gives CDR1 MDHEN, CDR2 SYDVKM. The CDR3 spans 13 residues. The CDR3 protein is CASLRDYNSPLHF. The DNA for the CDR3 is TGTGCCAGCCTCAGGGATTATAATTCACCCCTCCACTTT.

This chain joins TRBV2 and TRBJ1-4; no clear D. The CDR3 contains 13 residues. The germline V gene has CDR1 SNHLY and CDR2 FYNNEI. The V gene lost 8 bases and the J gene lost 1 base, with 8 bases spanning the gap. The CDR3 nucleotides are TGTGCCAGCGTCCGGGAAACTAATGAAAAACTGTTTTTT. The encoded protein is CASVRETNEKLFF.